This TCR beta chain stems from a study of T cells expressing NK-cell markers. Turning to the study itself: Eight donors were sequenced, of whom seven were HCMV-seropositive, while the remaining one was HCMV-seronegative. Findings of the study overall: Nothing established the HCMV specificity of expanded NKG2C+ T cell clones. The CD3+CD56-NKG2C+ fraction was also led by these clonotypes in several donors.

Synthesis of TCR beta cDNA relied on 5'RACE template switching carrying UMIs. With the 5' RACE reads reprocessed, TCRdb shows one record per CDR3 protein and no DNA. This specimen shows a few hundred thousand distinct CDR3 sequences; the ten leading clones hold more than 1.4%. This CDR3 comprises 16 residues. The germline V gene encodes CDR1 LGHNA and CDR2 YNFKEQ. Turning to this clonotype: The target antigen is unknown.

The genes are TRBV4-2 and TRBJ2-7; as DNA is missing, the TRBD2 call by TCRdb cannot be tested. What was sequenced was blood T cells: a sorted CD56 or NKG2C T cell subset, CD4+ or CD8+ T cells, or bulk PBMC T cells (not recorded which). The receptor was isolated from a woman in her forties or fifties in good health. CDR3 sequence reads: CASSQVSGLAVDEQYF.